This section outlines one T cell receptor (beta chain) sequence together with its context. These data originate in a study of blood T cell repertoires in COVID-19. The CDR3 is 15 residues long. V shed 5 bases and J 4 bases; nucleotides not matched to a gene: 7. From germline, CDR1 is MNHEY and CDR2 SVGEGT. TCRdb's copy holds only in-frame clones and misses some; the assay was immunoSEQ multiplex PCR. The sample shows about 220,000 clones, roughly 84% of them seen only once. This chain uses TRBV6-2 or TRBV6-3 with TRBJ2-7; 11 bases map to TRBD1. The sequenced material came from peripheral blood. This TCR came from a woman aged 55-69 years who had recovered from COVID-19. CDR3 coding DNA: TGTGCCAGCAGTCGACACCGGGACAGGGGGTACGAGCAGTACTTC. Translating it yields CASSRHRDRGYEQYF.